One sample yielded the 27 T cell receptor beta chains listed below, sequenced in a study of spatial heterogeneity in lung cancer. Time point meaning: sample taken at primary tumor resection. Material for sequencing was whole RNA from tumor, nontumor lung or frozen PBMC, left unsorted. MiXCR was run by TCRdb on the 5' RACE reads, yielding one entry per CDR3 protein. The profile shows roughly 48,000 distinct CDR3 sequences, approximately 12% of them singletons. This specimen was PBMCs, taken at surgery. The receptors here all came from a female donor with early-stage non-small cell lung cancer.

This clonotype was recorded once. The gene calls are TRBV29-1 and TRBJ2-3, with a possible D match to TRBD2 (6 bases). This CDR3 is built from 12 residues. V was pared by 3 bases and J by 3 bases, with 7 bases between. Germline CDR1 is SQVTM and CDR2 is ANQGSEA. In DNA form, the CDR3 reads TGCAGCGTTGAGGAGGGAACAGATACGCAGTATTTT. Protein: CSVEEGTDTQYF.

This chain links TRBV4-2 with TRBJ2-2; TRBD1 aligns across 7 bases. Unmatched junction bases numbered 6, after V lost 5 bases and J lost 0 bases. In germline, CDR1 is LGHNA, CDR2 YNFKEQ. The CDR3 covers 16 residues. CDR3 region: CASSVTGQSNTGELFF. The CDR3 DNA reads as TGTGCCAGCAGCGTTACGGGACAGTCGAACACCGGGGAGCTGTTTTTT.

This clonotype was detected only a few times. The chain couples TRBV5-1 to TRBJ2-7; 8 bases line up with TRBD1. Germline-derived CDR1 and CDR2 are SGHRS and YFSETQ. The CDR3 consists of 13 residues. V shed 2 bases, J shed 6 bases, and the junction held 4 bases outside the gene matches. The CDR3: CASSFDRGTEQYF. The CDR3 bases are TGCGCCAGCAGCTTTGACAGGGGTACCGAGCAGTACTTC.

This clonotype was observed many times. The chain is built from TRBV11-2 and TRBJ1-2; D is perhaps TRBD1 (5 bases). V was cut by 4 bases and J by 4 bases, with 16 bases left in between. Germline V gene sequence: CDR1 SGHAT, CDR2 FQNNGV. This CDR3 region has 15 residues. CDR3 nucleotide sequence: TGTGCCAGCAGCTCCCCCCGACAGAATGCCTATGGCTACACCTTC. This codes for CASSSPRQNAYGYTF. Complete variable domain (other parts from reference TRBV11-2 and TRBJ1-2): EAGVAQSPRYKIIEKRQSVAFWCNPISGHATLYWYQQILGQGPKLLIQFQNNGVVDDSQLPKDRFSAERLKGVDSTLKIQPAKLEDSAVYLCASSSPRQNAYGYTFGSGTRLTVV.

This rearrangement joins TRBV29-1 to TRBJ2-7; D possibly uses TRBD1 or TRBD2 (5 bases each). Trimming stripped 4 bases from V and 6 bases from J, with 16 bases between. The CDR3 contains 13 residues. Germline-derived CDR1 and CDR2 are SQVTM and ANQGSEA. The chain's CDR3 is CSVGQGALGEQYF. The DNA of the CDR3 is TGCAGCGTTGGGCAGGGAGCTCTTGGCGAGCAGTACTTC.

In its sample, this clonotype was seen a few times. The chain joins TRBV4-2 to TRBJ2-5; 11 nucleotides agree with TRBD1. Germline values: CDR1 LGHNA, CDR2 YNFKEQ. The CDR3 totals 16 residues. Trimming cost V 0 bases and J 4 bases; bases outside gene matches: 4. For the CDR3, the DNA is TGTGCCAGCAGCCAAGATGGAGGACAGGGGGCAGAGACCCAGTACTTC. Protein sequence: CASSQDGGQGAETQYF.

J is TRBJ2-7 and V is TRBV5-4; no clear D gene. CDR3 length: 12 amino acids. CDR1 is SGHNT, CDR2 YYREEE, per germline (reference sequence). Trimming cost V 2 bases and J 4 bases, with 7 bases left between them. In nucleotides, the CDR3 is TGTGCCAGCAGCTTCGGTTCTTACGAGCAGTACTTC. As protein: CASSFGSYEQYF.

As regards this clonotype: A clone one base away is much larger, so this may be a read error. The rearrangement uses TRBV12-3 or TRBV12-4 and TRBJ2-5, with TRBD2 as a possible D gene (6 bases). The CDR3 is made up of 15 amino acids. V gave up 1 base and J gave up 0 bases, with 9 bases separating them. The CDR3 protein is CASSLGGRYQETQYF. In DNA, the CDR3 is TGTGCCAGCAGTTTAGGGGGGAGGTACCAAGAGACCCAGTACTTC.

The sample holds a few counts of this clonotype. The V gene is TRBV6-1, the J gene TRBJ1-2; 11 nucleotides align to TRBD1. CDR1 is MNHNS and CDR2 is SASEGT in the germline V gene. After removal of 6 bases from V and 6 bases from J, the junction contained 15 bases not matched to a gene. The CDR3 loop spans 17 amino acids. The DNA of the CDR3 is TGTGCCAGCAGCCCCACCCCCGGTTGGACAGGGGGCCATGGCTACACCTTC. The encoded protein is CASSPTPGWTGGHGYTF.

This clonotype was recorded many times. The chain is built from TRBV4-2 and TRBJ2-3; D unresolved. Trimming removed 0 bases at V and 1 base at J, with 5 bases between. CDR1 and CDR2 (germline): LGHNA, YNFKEQ. The CDR3 extends over 14 amino acids. Here the CDR3 reads CASSQDTGTDTQYF. As DNA, the CDR3 is TGTGCCAGCAGCCAAGATACGGGCACAGATACGCAGTATTTT.

The chain recombines TRBV28 with TRBJ2-3; 11 nucleotides line up with TRBD2. CDR1 MDHEN and CDR2 SYDVKM come from the germline V gene. The CDR3 is 15 amino acids. The V and J ends lost 4 bases and 1 base, in that order; junction bases with no gene match: 1. This CDR3 reads CASSSLAGGTDTQYF. The CDR3 DNA reads TGTGCCAGCAGTTCACTAGCGGGGGGCACAGATACGCAGTATTTT. Full variable domain (outside the CDR3, taken from reference TRBV28 and TRBJ2-3): DVKVTQSSRYLVKRTGEKVFLECVQDMDHENMFWYRQDPGLGLRLIYFSYDVKMKEKGDIPEGYSVSREKKERFSLILESASTNQTSMYLCASSSLAGGTDTQYFGPGTRLTVL.

The rearrangement uses TRBV5-4 and TRBJ1-1, with 9 bases lining up with TRBD1. J was trimmed by 6 bases and V by 4 bases; bases with no gene match: 10. The CDR3 totals 15 residues. CDR1 is SGHNT and CDR2 is YYREEE in the germline V gene (reference sequence). The CDR3 bases are TGTGCCAGCAGCCGACCTACAGGGGGCTACTCTGAAGCTTTCTTT. This sequence encodes CASSRPTGGYSEAFF.

The rearrangement uses TRBV12-3 or TRBV12-4 and TRBJ2-3, with 10 bases matching TRBD2. The CDR3 contains 15 residues. Germline trimming cut 2 bases from V and 2 bases from J; bases unmatched to any gene: 1. The CDR3 nucleotides read TGTGCCAGCAGTTTAACTAGCGGGGACACAGATACGCAGTATTTT. Protein: CASSLTSGDTDTQYF.

The sample holds a few counts of this clonotype. The V call is TRBV5-1, the J call TRBJ2-5; 12 positions match TRBD2. Trimming cost V 4 bases and J 3 bases; bases outside gene matches: 7. Germline CDR1 reads SGHRS; CDR2 reads YFSETQ. The CDR3 is 16 amino acids. This chain's CDR3 is CASSHGTSGLKETQYF. The DNA for the CDR3 is TGCGCCAGCAGCCACGGGACTAGCGGGTTGAAAGAGACCCAGTACTTC.

This clonotype has ten or more counts. In DNA form, the CDR3 reads TGTGCCAGTACAAAACAGTCGAACACTGAAGCTTTCTTT. Protein sequence: CASTKQSNTEAFF. The rearrangement links TRBV19 to TRBJ1-1; D not resolved. CDR1 LNHDA and CDR2 SQIVND come from the germline V gene (reference sequence). The CDR3 spans 13 residues. Trimming took 7 bases from V and 1 from J, leaving 10 bases between them.

This clonotype was observed many times. In DNA form, the CDR3 reads TGTGCCAGCAGGGCGACAGGGGGATCGGGTAATTCACCCCTCCACTTT. Residues: CASRATGGSGNSPLHF. The chain combines TRBV2 with TRBJ1-6; 9 bases fit TRBD1. The CDR3 runs to 16 residues. Germline values: CDR1 SNHLY, CDR2 FYNNEI. V lost 6 bases and J lost 6; bases outside the gene matches: 9.

The genes are TRBV6-6 and TRBJ1-1; D not certain. V lost 6 bases and J 0 bases, leaving 14 bases between the germline ends. CDR3 length equals 15 residues. The germline V gene has CDR1 MNHNY and CDR2 SVGAGI (reference sequence). The chain's CDR3 is CASSPSPLMNTEAFF. CDR3 in DNA: TGTGCCAGCAGCCCGTCACCGCTGATGAACACTGAAGCTTTCTTT.

This clonotype was recorded at least ten times. V usage is TRBV6-2 or TRBV6-3 and J usage is TRBJ2-7; D may be TRBD2 (5 bases). Germline V CDR1 and CDR2: MNHEY, SVGEGT. Trimming took 7 bases from V and 6 from J, leaving 22 bases between them. The CDR3 contains 15 residues. CDR3 DNA sequence: TGTGCCAGCACCCCCACTCCCGAGGGATCTCGCGAGCAGTACTTC. It codes for CASTPTPEGSREQYF.

The V gene is TRBV12-3 or TRBV12-4, the J gene TRBJ1-2; D might be TRBD1 (6 bases). This CDR3 is built from 15 residues. Trimming took 7 bases from V and 0 from J, leaving 15 bases between them. CDR3 residues: CASTSNRATNYGYTF. In DNA form, the CDR3 reads TGTGCCAGCACCTCGAACAGGGCCACTAACTATGGCTACACCTTC.

This clonotype has more than one count but fewer than ten. The chain combines TRBV11-2 with TRBJ2-1, with D maybe TRBD2 (6 bases). Trimming stripped 5 bases from V and 9 bases from J, with 14 bases between. Germline loops: CDR1 SGHAT, CDR2 FQNNGV. CDR3 size: 13 residues. The CDR3 loop is CASSTTSLGEQFF. The CDR3 DNA is TGTGCCAGCAGCACAACTAGCTTGGGTGAGCAGTTCTTC.

This clonotype turned up a few times. V usage is TRBV12-3 or TRBV12-4 and J usage is TRBJ2-2; D call uncertain. This CDR3 comprises 15 residues. Trimming cost V 5 bases and J 7 bases, with 17 bases left between them. The CDR3 DNA follows: TGTGCCAGCAGTACCTTATTGGCGGCTGGCGGGGAGCTGTTTTTT. It translates to CASSTLLAAGGELFF.

This clonotype has at least ten counts. The chain uses TRBV6-5 and TRBJ1-1; D is undetermined. The CDR3 totals 15 residues. CDR1 is MNHEY and CDR2 is SVGAGI in the germline V gene. Trimming removed 3 bases at V and 1 base at J, with 12 bases between. The CDR3 nucleotides read TGTGCCAGCAGTTATGAGGTCAGCTCGAACACTGAAGCTTTCTTT. Its protein is CASSYEVSSNTEAFF.

The V gene is TRBV5-6, the J gene TRBJ2-1, with D possibly TRBD1 on 6 matching bases. V was pared by 3 bases and J by 7 bases, with 17 bases between. Germline loops: CDR1 SGHDT, CDR2 YYEEEE. The CDR3 length is 15 residues. CDR3 residues: CASSSPPVGANEQFF. CDR3 in DNA: TGTGCCAGCAGCTCCCCCCCCGTGGGGGCGAATGAGCAGTTCTTC.

This clonotype was detected many times. The rearrangement links TRBV3-1 to TRBJ2-2, with 13 bases that match TRBD2. Germline CDR1 reads LGHDT; CDR2 reads YNNKEL (reference sequence). This CDR3 comprises 22 residues. The J segment lost 0 bases and the V segment lost 0 bases, leaving 13 bases of the junction unmatched. The CDR3, as DNA: TGTGCCAGCAGCCAAGATCGCCGACTAGCGGGGGGCATGTTCGCGAACACCGGGGAGCTGTTTTTT. This codes for CASSQDRRLAGGMFANTGELFF.

The chain links TRBV6-2 or TRBV6-3 to TRBJ1-1; D may be TRBD1 (6 bases). Trimming took 3 bases from V and 2 from J, leaving 16 bases between them. Germline V gives CDR1 MNHEY, CDR2 SVGEGT. The CDR3 sequence is 16 residues long. Written as DNA, the CDR3 is TGTGCCAGCAGTTATCAATCCGGGACAACCAACACTGAAGCTTTCTTT. Protein: CASSYQSGTTNTEAFF.

The CDR3 bases are TGTGCCAGCAGTTTCGGGGAGGGGACCGGGGAGCTGTTTTTT. Residues: CASSFGEGTGELFF. V usage is TRBV12-3 or TRBV12-4 and J usage is TRBJ2-2; TRBD2 matches at 7 bases. V lost 3 bases, J lost 5 bases, and 3 bases stayed unmatched. This CDR3 comprises 14 residues.

This clonotype has only a few counts. The chain employs TRBV24-1 and TRBJ1-4, with D possibly being TRBD1 (6 bases). Trimming left V 5 bases short and J 6 bases short, with 9 bases between. Germline V gene data show CDR1 as KGHDR and CDR2 as SFDVKD. The CDR3 extends over 13 amino acids. CDR3 coding DNA: TGTGCCACCAGTGGAGGGGGAGATGAAAAACTGTTTTTT. Protein: CATSGGGDEKLFF.